This TCR beta chain was identified during a study of CD8+CD57+ T cells in acquired aplastic anemia. As for the study in general: Across the sorted CD4+ and CD8+ cells, DNA amounts averaged 3.2 ug. Study-wide findings and caveats: Any difference that existed in CD8+ Simpson's diversity between patients and controls was not significant. Patients and controls were found to share twenty-nine CD8+ CDR3 sequences.

Genomic DNA served as template for TCR beta VDJ and CDR3 profiling. TCRdb processed the reads anew with MiXCR; each CDR3 protein has one entry. The sample holds 190,000 or so distinct CDR3 sequences; around 60% are singletons and the top ten take over 25%. The CDR3 is 15 amino acids. Deletions cut 6 bases from V and 6 bases from J, with 21 bases between. Germline CDR1 reads DFQATT; CDR2 reads SNEGSKA (reference sequence). As for this clonotype: The antigen is unknown.

The genes are TRBV20-1 and TRBJ1-5; D may be TRBD1 (6 bases). Sequences were obtained from sorted CD4+, CD8+, or CD8+CD57+ T cells (not recorded which) from PBMCs. This TCR was sampled from a human donor in good health. In DNA, the CDR3 is TGCAGTGCCACGCTTTTGGGGGCGAACAGTCAGCCCCAGCATTTT. Its protein product is CSATLLGANSQPQHF.